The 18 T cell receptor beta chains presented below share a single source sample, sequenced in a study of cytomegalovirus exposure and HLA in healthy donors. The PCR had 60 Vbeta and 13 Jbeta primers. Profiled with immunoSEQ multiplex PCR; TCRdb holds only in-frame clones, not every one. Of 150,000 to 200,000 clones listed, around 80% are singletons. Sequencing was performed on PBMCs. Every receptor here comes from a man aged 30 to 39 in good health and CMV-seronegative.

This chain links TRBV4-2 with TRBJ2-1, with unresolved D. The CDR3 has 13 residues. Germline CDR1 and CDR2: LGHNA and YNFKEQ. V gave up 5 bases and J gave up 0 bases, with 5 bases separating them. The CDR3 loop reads CASSGSSYNEQFF. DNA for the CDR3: TGTGCCAGCAGCGGTAGCTCCTACAATGAGCAGTTCTTC.

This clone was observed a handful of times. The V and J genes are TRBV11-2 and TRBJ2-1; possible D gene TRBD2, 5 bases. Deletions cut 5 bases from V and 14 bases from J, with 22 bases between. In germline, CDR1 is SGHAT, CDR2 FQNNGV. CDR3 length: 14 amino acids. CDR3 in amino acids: CASSPLVQTISKFF. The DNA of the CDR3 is TGTGCCAGCAGCCCCCTGGTCCAGACTATATCGAAGTTCTTC.

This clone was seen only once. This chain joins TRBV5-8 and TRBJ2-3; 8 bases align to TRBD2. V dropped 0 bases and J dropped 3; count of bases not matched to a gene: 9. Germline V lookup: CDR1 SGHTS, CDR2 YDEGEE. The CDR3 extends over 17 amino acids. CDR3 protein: CASSLVGWTSLTDTQYF. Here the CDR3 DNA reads TGTGCCAGCAGCTTGGTGGGTTGGACTAGCTTGACAGATACGCAGTATTTT.

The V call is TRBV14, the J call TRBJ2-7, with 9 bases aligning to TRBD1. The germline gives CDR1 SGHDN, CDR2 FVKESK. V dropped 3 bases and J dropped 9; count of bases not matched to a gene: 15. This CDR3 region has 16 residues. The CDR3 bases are TGTGCCAGCAGCCATTTTACCGTCGTGGGGACAGGGATGCAGTACTTC. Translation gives CASSHFTVVGTGMQYF.

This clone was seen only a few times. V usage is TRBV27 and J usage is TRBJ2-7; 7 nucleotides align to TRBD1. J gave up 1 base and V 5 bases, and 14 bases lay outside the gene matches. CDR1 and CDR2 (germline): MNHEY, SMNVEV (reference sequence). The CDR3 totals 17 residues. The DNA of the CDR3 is TGTGCCAGCAGTATCCGAGGCGACAGGGACCCATCCTACGAGCAGTACTTC. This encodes CASSIRGDRDPSYEQYF.

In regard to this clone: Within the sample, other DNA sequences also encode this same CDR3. The chain's CDR3 is CSVGPGQGSYEQYF. The CDR3 nucleotides read TGCAGCGTTGGACCGGGACAGGGATCCTACGAGCAGTACTTC. J is TRBJ2-7 and V is TRBV29-1; 9 nucleotides line up with TRBD1. This CDR3 region has 14 residues. After removal of 4 bases from V and 1 base from J, the junction contained 5 bases not matched to a gene. Germline assignment: CDR1 SQVTM and CDR2 ANQGSEA.

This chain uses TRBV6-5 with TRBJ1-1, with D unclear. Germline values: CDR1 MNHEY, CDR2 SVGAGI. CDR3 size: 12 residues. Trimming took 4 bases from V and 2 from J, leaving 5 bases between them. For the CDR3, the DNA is TGTGCCAGCAGTTTAACTAACACTGAAGCTTTCTTT. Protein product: CASSLTNTEAFF.

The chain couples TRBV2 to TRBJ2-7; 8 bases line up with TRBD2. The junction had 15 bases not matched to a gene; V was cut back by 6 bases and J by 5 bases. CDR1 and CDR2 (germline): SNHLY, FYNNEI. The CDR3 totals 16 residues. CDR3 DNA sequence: TGTGCCAGCAGCCAGGTATCTGGAGCGGGAGCAAACGAGCAGTACTTC. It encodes CASSQVSGAGANEQYF.

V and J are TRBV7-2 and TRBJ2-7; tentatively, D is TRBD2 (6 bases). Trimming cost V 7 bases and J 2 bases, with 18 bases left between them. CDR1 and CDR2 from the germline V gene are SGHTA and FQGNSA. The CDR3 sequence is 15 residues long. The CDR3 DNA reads TGTGCCAGCAAATCCGGCGGGACGCGCACCTACGAGCAGTACTTC. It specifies CASKSGGTRTYEQYF.

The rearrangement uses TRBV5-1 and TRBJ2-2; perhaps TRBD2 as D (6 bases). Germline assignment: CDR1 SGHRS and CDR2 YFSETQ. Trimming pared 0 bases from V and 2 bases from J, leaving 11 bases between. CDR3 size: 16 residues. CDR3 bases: TGCGCCAGCAGCTTGGGGGGGAGGCCCAACACCGGGGAGCTGTTTTTT. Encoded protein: CASSLGGRPNTGELFF. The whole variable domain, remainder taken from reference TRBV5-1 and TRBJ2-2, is KAGVTQTPRYLIKTRGQQVTLSCSPISGHRSVSWYQQTPGQGLQFLFEYFSETQRNKGNFPGRFSGRQFSNSRSEMNVSTLELGDSALYLCASSLGGRPNTGELFFGEGSRLTVL.

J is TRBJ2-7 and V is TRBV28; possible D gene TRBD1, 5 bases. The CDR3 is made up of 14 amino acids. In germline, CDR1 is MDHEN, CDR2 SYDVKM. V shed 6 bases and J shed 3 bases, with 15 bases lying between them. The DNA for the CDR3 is TGTGCCAGCAGCATCAGACAGCTCTTCTACGAGCAGTACTTC. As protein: CASSIRQLFYEQYF.

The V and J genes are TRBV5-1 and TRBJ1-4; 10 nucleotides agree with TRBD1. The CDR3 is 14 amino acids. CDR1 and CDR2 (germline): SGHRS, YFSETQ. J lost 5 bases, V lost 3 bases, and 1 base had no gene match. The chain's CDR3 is CASSSGQGNEKLFF. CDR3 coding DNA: TGCGCCAGCAGCTCGGGACAGGGGAATGAAAAACTGTTTTTT.

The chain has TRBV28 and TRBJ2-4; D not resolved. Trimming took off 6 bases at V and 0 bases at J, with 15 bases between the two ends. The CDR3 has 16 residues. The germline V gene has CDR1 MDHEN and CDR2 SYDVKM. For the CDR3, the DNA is TGTGCCAGCAGGAGCCTTGATATACTAGCCAAAAACATTCAGTACTTC. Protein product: CASRSLDILAKNIQYF.

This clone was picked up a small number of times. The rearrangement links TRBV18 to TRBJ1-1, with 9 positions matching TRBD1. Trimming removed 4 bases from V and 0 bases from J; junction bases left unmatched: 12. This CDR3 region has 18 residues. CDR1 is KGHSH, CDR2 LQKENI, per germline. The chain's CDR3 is CASSLNRGLEGMNTEAFF. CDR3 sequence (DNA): TGTGCCAGCTCACTGAACAGGGGGCTAGAAGGGATGAACACTGAAGCTTTCTTT.

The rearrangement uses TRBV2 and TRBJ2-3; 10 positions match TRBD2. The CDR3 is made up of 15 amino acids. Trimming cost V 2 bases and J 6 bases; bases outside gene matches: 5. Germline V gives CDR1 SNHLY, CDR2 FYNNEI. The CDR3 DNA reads TGTGCCAGCAGTGAATGGGGACTAGCGTCCGATACGCAGTATTTT. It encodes CASSEWGLASDTQYF.

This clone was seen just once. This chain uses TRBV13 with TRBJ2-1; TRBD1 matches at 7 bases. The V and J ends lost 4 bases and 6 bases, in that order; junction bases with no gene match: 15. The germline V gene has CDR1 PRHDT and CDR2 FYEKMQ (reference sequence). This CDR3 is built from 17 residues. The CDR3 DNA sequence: TGTGCCAGCAGCTGGGTTCCGCCGGGACAGTCAATCAATGAGCAGTTCTTC. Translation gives CASSWVPPGQSINEQFF.

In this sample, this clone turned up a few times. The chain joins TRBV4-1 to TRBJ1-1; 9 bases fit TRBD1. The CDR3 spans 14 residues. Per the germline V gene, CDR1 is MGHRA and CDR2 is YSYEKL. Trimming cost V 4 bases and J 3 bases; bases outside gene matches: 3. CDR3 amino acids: CASSRTGGYTEAFF. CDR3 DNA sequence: TGCGCCAGCAGCCGTACAGGGGGCTACACTGAAGCTTTCTTT.

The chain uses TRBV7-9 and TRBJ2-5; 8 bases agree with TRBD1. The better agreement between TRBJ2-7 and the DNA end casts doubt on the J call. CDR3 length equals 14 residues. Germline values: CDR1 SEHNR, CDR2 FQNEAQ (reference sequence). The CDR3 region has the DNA TGTGCCAGCAGCAACGGACAGGGAACCTACGAGCAGTACTTC. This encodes CASSNGQGTYEQYF.